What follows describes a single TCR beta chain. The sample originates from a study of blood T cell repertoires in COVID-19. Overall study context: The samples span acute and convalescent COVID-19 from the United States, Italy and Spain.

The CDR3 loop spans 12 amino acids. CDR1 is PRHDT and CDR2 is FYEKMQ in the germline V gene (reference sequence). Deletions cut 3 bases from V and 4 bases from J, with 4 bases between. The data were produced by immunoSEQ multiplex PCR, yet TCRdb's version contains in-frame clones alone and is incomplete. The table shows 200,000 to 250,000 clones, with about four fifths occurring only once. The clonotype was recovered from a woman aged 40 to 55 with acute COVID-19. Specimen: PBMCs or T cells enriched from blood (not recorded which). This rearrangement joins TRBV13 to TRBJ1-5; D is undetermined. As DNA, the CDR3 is TGTGCCAGCAGCTTGGCAAATCAGCCCCAGCATTTT. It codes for CASSLANQPQHF.